Each of the 21 T cell receptor beta chains below was sequenced from the same sample in a study of PD-1 blockade in classical Hodgkin lymphoma. Each of the patients experienced relapse following autologous stem cell transplantation, and their brentuximab vedotin exposure differed. The protocol was immunoSEQ multiplex PCR, while the TCRdb copy is restricted to in-frame clones and leaves out a portion. The sample holds some 100,000 clones, around 90% seen once. Sequenced material: peripheral blood mononuclear cells (PBMCs), taken at baseline. Receptors were obtained from a human donor with classical Hodgkin lymphoma.

The chain recombines TRBV5-6 with TRBJ2-7; no reliable D call. The germline V and J ends were trimmed by 0 bases and 1 base, with 17 bases remaining between them. Germline V CDR1 and CDR2: SGHDT, YYEEEE. CDR3 length equals 17 residues. CDR3 nucleotides: TGTGCCAGCAGCTTGGGCACTCCCCTGCCTTTTTCCTACGAGCAGTACTTC. The encoded protein is CASSLGTPLPFSYEQYF.

The chain has TRBV11-1 and TRBJ2-1; 14 bases align to TRBD2. Trimming took 4 bases from V and 8 from J; bases not matched to a gene: 7. The CDR3 has 16 residues. Germline-derived CDR1 and CDR2 are SGHAT and FQDESV (reference sequence). In DNA form, the CDR3 reads TGTGCCAGCAGCTCCGCCGGGACTAGCGGGAGTGATGAGCAGTTCTTC. It encodes CASSSAGTSGSDEQFF.

The J gene is TRBJ2-1, the V gene TRBV5-1, with TRBD2 matching 7 bases. CDR1 SGHRS and CDR2 YFSETQ come from the germline V gene. V shed 2 bases and J 2 bases; nucleotides not matched to a gene: 4. The CDR3 sequence is 15 residues long. The CDR3, as DNA: TGCGCCAGCAGCTTTCTCGCGGGGGCCTACAATGAGCAGTTCTTC. Its translation: CASSFLAGAYNEQFF.

This chain links TRBV18 with TRBJ1-2, with D maybe TRBD1 (5 bases). Germline lookup yields CDR1 KGHSH and CDR2 LQKENI. The CDR3 sequence is 16 residues long. The V end lost 1 base, the J end lost 4 bases, and 16 bases lay between the germline ends. The CDR3 loop is CASSPLGGDWFYGYTF. The CDR3 bases are TGTGCCAGCTCACCACTGGGGGGGGACTGGTTCTATGGCTACACCTTC.

This chain joins TRBV5-1 and TRBJ2-7, with D tentatively TRBD2 (5 bases). CDR3 length equals 13 residues. Germline V gene lookup returns CDR1 SGHRS and CDR2 YFSETQ. V lost 4 bases and J 6 bases, leaving 14 bases between the germline ends. The CDR3 DNA follows: TGCGCCAGCAGCCGGAATGAGGACTTCGAGCAGTACTTC. Its translation: CASSRNEDFEQYF. Combining the CDR3 with reference TRBV5-1 and TRBJ2-7 gives the whole variable domain KAGVTQTPRYLIKTRGQQVTLSCSPISGHRSVSWYQQTPGQGLQFLFEYFSETQRNKGNFPGRFSGRQFSNSRSEMNVSTLELGDSALYLCASSRNEDFEQYFGPGTRLTVT.

This sequence joins TRBV15 and TRBJ2-3, with 14 bases aligning to TRBD2. The CDR3 runs 16 residues. Germline V CDR1 and CDR2: LNHNV, YYDKDF (reference sequence). V lost 0 bases, J lost 7 bases, and 3 bases stayed unmatched. In nucleotides, the CDR3 is TGTGCCACCAGCAGAGAGTGGACTAGCGGGAGGAATACGCAGTATTTT. Protein product: CATSREWTSGRNTQYF.

CDR3 residues: CASSIARSYEQYF. The CDR3 coding sequence is TGTGCCAGCAGTATAGCCCGTTCCTACGAGCAGTACTTC. The chain combines TRBV27 with TRBJ2-7; D unclear. The CDR3 runs 13 residues. Trimming took 5 bases from V and 1 from J, leaving 9 bases between them. Germline V gene sequence: CDR1 MNHEY, CDR2 SMNVEV (reference sequence).

This clone was observed once. The chain uses TRBV27 and TRBJ1-4; 7 positions match TRBD1. Germline V gives CDR1 MNHEY, CDR2 SMNVEV (reference sequence). The CDR3 consists of 17 residues. V lost 0 bases to trimming and J lost 2 bases; unmatched junction nucleotides: 6. CDR3 residues: CASSLSPGGATNEKLFF. CDR3 nucleotide sequence: TGTGCCAGCAGTTTATCCCCAGGGGGAGCTACTAATGAAAAACTGTTTTTT.

The chain couples TRBV2 to TRBJ2-1; 9 nucleotides line up with TRBD1. This CDR3 contains 15 residues. Germline trimming cut 3 bases from V and 2 bases from J; bases unmatched to any gene: 2. The germline V gene has CDR1 SNHLY and CDR2 FYNNEI. This chain's CDR3 is CASSERDRAYNEQFF. Written as DNA, the CDR3 is TGTGCCAGCAGTGAGAGGGACAGGGCCTACAATGAGCAGTTCTTC.

A word on this clone: Other DNA sequences in the sample encode the same CDR3. The chain joins TRBV6-6 to TRBJ2-1; no firm D call. The CDR3 loop spans 11 amino acids. V lost 3 bases to trimming and J lost 10 bases, with 7 bases between them. Germline V gene sequence: CDR1 MNHNY, CDR2 SVGAGI (reference sequence). The CDR3 coding sequence is TGTGCCAGCAGTTATAGGACGGAGCAGTTCTTC. Translation gives CASSYRTEQFF.

The table lists this clone with a count of one. V gene TRBV7-2 combines with J gene TRBJ2-1, with TRBD2 matching over 10 bases. CDR1 SGHTA and CDR2 FQGNSA come from the germline V gene. This CDR3 region has 18 residues. Trimming cost V 1 base and J 6 bases; bases outside gene matches: 12. CDR3 nucleotides: TGTGCCAGCAGCTTAGTGGGGGTTGGAGCGGGAGGGAGCAATGAGCAGTTCTTC. This encodes CASSLVGVGAGGSNEQFF. The full variable domain, in which reference TRBV7-2 and TRBJ2-1 provide the parts outside the CDR3, is GAGVSQSPSNKVTEKGKDVELRCDPISGHTALYWYRQSLGQGLEFLIYFQGNSAPDKSGLPSDRFSAERTGGSVSTLTIQRTQQEDSAVYLCASSLVGVGAGGSNEQFFGPGTRLTVL.

The chain has TRBV21-1 and TRBJ2-4; the DNA was not compared with TRBD1, the D call given in the table. TRBV21-1 is marked as a pseudogene. This CDR3 spans 18 amino acids. The CDR3 spells CASSKRPDTLKAKNIQYF. CDR3 DNA: TGTGCCAGCAGCAAAAGGCCAGACACCTTAAAAGCCAAAAACATTCAGTACTTC.

The chain recombines TRBV10-3 with TRBJ2-5; the match to TRBD1 covers 8 bases. CDR1 is ENHRY, CDR2 SYGVKD, per germline. V lost 4 bases to trimming and J lost 2 bases; unmatched junction nucleotides: 3. The CDR3 is made up of 14 amino acids. The CDR3 here is CAISGRTGQETQYF. CDR3 bases: TGTGCCATCAGTGGCCGGACAGGGCAAGAGACCCAGTACTTC.

V is TRBV5-4 and J is TRBJ1-2; 8 bases are a match to TRBD1. The CDR3 runs 15 residues. The junction had 8 bases not matched to a gene; V was cut back by 3 bases and J by 4 bases. CDR1 SGHNT and CDR2 YYREEE come from the germline V gene (reference sequence). The CDR3 sequence: CASSSGQGSTYGYTF. CDR3 coding DNA: TGTGCCAGCAGCTCCGGACAGGGAAGTACCTATGGCTACACCTTC.

CDR3 amino acids: CASSLNRASTDTQYF. In DNA, the CDR3 is TGTGCCAGCAGCCTGAACAGGGCTAGCACAGATACGCAGTATTTT. The rearrangement uses TRBV28 and TRBJ2-3; the D gene is possibly TRBD1 (6 bases). CDR3 length equals 15 residues. CDR1 and CDR2 (germline): MDHEN, SYDVKM. V lost 6 bases and J lost 0, with 13 bases in between.

This rearrangement joins TRBV7-9 to TRBJ2-5; 7 nucleotides match TRBD2. Germline CDR1 reads SEHNR; CDR2 reads FQNEAQ (reference sequence). This CDR3 comprises 16 residues. Trimming took 1 base from V and 4 from J; bases not matched to a gene: 9. CDR3 region: CASSLGVDGGGETQYF. The CDR3 DNA reads TGTGCCAGCAGCTTAGGAGTTGATGGCGGGGGAGAGACCCAGTACTTC.

This chain connects TRBV9 to TRBJ1-2; D unresolved. Germline values: CDR1 SGDLS, CDR2 YYNGEE. V dropped 2 bases and J dropped 6 bases, with 14 bases sitting between them. CDR3 length equals 14 residues. The CDR3 spells CASSVSPSGDGYTF. The CDR3 region has the DNA TGTGCCAGCAGCGTCTCCCCGAGTGGGGATGGCTACACCTTC.

V usage is TRBV5-1 and J usage is TRBJ1-4, with 8 bases aligning to TRBD1. This CDR3 comprises 16 residues. V lost 0 bases and J lost 0; bases outside the gene matches: 1. Germline assignment: CDR1 SGHRS and CDR2 YFSETQ. The CDR3 region is CASSLVRGPTNEKLFF. The CDR3 region has the DNA TGCGCCAGCAGCTTGGTCAGGGGGCCAACTAATGAAAAACTGTTTTTT.

J is TRBJ2-7 and V is TRBV7-9; 8 bases map to TRBD2. This CDR3 region has 17 residues. In germline, CDR1 is SEHNR, CDR2 FQNEAQ (reference sequence). J was trimmed by 6 bases and V by 4 bases; bases with no gene match: 17. The CDR3 reads CASSSTSLAVLFREQYF. CDR3 sequence (DNA): TGTGCCAGCAGCTCCACTTCACTAGCGGTCCTATTTCGCGAGCAGTACTTC.

This chain uses TRBV28 with TRBJ2-1; 8 bases fit TRBD2. Germline CDR1 and CDR2: MDHEN and SYDVKM. CDR3 length: 15 amino acids. The J segment lost 6 bases and the V segment lost 7 bases, leaving 11 bases of the junction unmatched. For the CDR3, the DNA is TGTGCCAGCACATCACAAGCGGGAGTGAGCAATGAGCAGTTCTTC. Its translation: CASTSQAGVSNEQFF.

V usage is TRBV6-1 and J usage is TRBJ2-5; D is ambiguous. From germline, CDR1 is MNHNS and CDR2 SASEGT. This CDR3 contains 11 residues. V was trimmed by 6 bases and J by 7 bases, leaving 9 bases between them. The DNA for the CDR3 is TGTGCCAGCAGGGAGTCGTGGACCCAGTACTTC. This encodes CASRESWTQYF.